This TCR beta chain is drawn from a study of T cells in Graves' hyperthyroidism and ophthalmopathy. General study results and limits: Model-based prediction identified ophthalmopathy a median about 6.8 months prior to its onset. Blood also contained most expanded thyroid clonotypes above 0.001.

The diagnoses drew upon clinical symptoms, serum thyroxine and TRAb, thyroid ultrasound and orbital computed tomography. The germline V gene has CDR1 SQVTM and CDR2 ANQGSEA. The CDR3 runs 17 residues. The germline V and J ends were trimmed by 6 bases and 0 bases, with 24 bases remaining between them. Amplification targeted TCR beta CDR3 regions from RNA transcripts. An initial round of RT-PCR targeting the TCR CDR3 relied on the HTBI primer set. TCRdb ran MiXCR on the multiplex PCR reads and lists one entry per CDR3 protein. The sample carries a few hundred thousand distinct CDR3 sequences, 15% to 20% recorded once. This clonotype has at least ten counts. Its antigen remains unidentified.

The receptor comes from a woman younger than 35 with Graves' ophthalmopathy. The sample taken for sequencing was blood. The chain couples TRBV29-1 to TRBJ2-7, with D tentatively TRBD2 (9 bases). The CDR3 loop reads CSVLTGVGGRASYEQYF. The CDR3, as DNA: TGCAGCGTCTTGACAGGGGTAGGCGGGAGGGCCTCCTACGAGCAGTACTTC.